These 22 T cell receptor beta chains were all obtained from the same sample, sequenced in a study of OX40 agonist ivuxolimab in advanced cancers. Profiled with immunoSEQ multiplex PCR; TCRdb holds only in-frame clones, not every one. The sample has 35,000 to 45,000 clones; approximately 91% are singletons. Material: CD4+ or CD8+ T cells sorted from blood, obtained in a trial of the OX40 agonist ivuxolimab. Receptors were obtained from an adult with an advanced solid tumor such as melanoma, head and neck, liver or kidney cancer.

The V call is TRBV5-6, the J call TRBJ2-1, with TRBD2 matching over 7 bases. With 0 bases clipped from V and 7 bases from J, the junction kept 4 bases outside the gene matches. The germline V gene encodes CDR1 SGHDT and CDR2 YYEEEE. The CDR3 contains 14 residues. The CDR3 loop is CASSLGLAVNEQFF. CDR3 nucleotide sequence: TGTGCCAGCAGCTTGGGCCTAGCGGTAAATGAGCAGTTCTTC.

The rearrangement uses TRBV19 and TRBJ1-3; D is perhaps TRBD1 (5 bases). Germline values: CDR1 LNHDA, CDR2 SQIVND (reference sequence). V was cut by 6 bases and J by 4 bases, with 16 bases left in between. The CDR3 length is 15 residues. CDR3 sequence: CASRPGSGLGNTIYF. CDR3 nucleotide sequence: TGTGCCAGTAGACCAGGGAGCGGACTAGGAAACACCATATATTTT.

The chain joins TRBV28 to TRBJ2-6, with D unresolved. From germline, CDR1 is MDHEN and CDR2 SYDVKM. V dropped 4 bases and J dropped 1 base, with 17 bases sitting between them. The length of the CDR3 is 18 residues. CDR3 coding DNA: TGTGCCAGCAGTTCCATCTATCCAACACCGTCTGGGGCCAACGTCCTGACTTTC. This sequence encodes CASSSIYPTPSGANVLTF.

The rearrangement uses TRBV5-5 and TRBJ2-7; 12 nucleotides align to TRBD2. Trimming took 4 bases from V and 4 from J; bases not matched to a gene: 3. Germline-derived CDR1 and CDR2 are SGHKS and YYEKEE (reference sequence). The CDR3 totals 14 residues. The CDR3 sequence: CASSRTSGIYEQYF. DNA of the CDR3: TGTGCCAGCAGCCGGACTAGCGGGATTTACGAGCAGTACTTC.

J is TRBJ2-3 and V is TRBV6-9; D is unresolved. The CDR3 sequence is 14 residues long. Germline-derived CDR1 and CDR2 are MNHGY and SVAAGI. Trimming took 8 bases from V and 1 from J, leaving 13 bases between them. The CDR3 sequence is CASFPCGGTDTQYF. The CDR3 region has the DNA TGTGCCAGCTTCCCCTGCGGAGGCACAGATACGCAGTATTTT.

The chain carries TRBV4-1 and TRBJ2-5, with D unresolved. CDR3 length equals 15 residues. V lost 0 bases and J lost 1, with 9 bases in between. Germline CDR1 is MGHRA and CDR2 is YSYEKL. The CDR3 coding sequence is TGCGCCAGCAGCCAAGAACCGAGGTTCCAAGAGACCCAGTACTTC. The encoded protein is CASSQEPRFQETQYF.

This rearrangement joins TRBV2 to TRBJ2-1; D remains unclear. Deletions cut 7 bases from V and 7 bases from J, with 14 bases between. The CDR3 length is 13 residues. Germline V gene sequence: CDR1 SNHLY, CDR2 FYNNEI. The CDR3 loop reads CASTPGRRNEQFF. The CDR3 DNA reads TGTGCCAGCACACCCGGACGACGGAATGAGCAGTTCTTC.

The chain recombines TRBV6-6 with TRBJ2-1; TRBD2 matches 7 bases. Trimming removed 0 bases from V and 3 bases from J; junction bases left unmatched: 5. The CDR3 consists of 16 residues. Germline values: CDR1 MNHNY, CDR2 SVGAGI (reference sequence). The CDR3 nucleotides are TGTGCCAGCAGTTACTCCCTTCTAGCGGACTACAATGAGCAGTTCTTC. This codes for CASSYSLLADYNEQFF.

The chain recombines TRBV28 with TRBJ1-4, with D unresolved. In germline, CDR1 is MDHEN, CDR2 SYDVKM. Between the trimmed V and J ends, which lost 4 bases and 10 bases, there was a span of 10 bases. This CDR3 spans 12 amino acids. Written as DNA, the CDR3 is TGTGCCAGCAGTTCCCTACGGGGAAAACTGTTTTTT. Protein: CASSSLRGKLFF.

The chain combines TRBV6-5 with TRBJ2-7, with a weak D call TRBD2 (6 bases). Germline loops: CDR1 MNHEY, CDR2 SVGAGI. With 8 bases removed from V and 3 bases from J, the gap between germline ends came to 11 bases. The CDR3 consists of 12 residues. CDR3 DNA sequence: TGTGCCAGCTCGGAGGGAATCTACGAGCAGTACTTC. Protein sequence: CASSEGIYEQYF.

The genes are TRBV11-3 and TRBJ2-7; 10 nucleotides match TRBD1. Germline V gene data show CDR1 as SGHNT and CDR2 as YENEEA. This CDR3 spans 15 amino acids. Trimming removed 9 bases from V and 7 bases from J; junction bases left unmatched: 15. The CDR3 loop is CARDPIGTGEGEQYF. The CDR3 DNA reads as TGTGCCAGGGACCCTATTGGGACAGGGGAAGGGGAGCAGTACTTC.

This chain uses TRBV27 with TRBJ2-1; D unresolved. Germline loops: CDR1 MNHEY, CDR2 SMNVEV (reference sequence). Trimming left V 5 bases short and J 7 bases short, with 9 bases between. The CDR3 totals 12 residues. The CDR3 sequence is CASSPLGNEQFF. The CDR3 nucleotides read TGTGCCAGCAGTCCCCTGGGGAATGAGCAGTTCTTC.

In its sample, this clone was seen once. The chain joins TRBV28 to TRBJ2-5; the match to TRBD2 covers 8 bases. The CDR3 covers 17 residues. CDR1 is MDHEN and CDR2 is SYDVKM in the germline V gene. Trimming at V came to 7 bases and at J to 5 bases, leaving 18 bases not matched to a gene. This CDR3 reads CASNSVYYTSGGETQYF. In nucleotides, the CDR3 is TGTGCCAGCAACTCAGTTTACTATACTAGCGGTGGGGAGACCCAGTACTTC.

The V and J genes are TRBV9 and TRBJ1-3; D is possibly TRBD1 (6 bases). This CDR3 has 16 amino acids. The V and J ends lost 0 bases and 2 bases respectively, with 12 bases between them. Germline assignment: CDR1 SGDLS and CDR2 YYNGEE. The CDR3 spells CASSVGSRGAGNTIYF. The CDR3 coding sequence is TGTGCCAGCAGCGTAGGATCGAGGGGGGCTGGAAACACCATATATTTT.

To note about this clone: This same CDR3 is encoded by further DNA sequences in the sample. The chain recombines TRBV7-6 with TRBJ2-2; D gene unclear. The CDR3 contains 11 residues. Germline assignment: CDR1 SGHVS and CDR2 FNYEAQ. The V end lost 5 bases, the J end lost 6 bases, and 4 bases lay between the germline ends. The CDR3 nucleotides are TGTGCCAGCAGCCGGTCCGGGGAGCTGTTTTTT. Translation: CASSRSGELFF.

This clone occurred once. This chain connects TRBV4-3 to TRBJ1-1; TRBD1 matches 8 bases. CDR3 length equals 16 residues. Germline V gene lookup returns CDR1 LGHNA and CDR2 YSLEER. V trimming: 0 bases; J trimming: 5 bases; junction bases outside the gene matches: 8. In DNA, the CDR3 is TGCGCCAGCAGCCAAGAGGGGACAGGACGAGGGACTGAAGCTTTCTTT. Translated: CASSQEGTGRGTEAFF.

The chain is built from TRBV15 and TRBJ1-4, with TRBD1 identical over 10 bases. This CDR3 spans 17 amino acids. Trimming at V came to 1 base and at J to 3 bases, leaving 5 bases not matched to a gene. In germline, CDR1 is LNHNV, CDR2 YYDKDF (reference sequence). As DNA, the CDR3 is TGTGCCACCAGCAGAGGGACAGGGGGTACGTCTAATGAAAAACTGTTTTTT. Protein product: CATSRGTGGTSNEKLFF.

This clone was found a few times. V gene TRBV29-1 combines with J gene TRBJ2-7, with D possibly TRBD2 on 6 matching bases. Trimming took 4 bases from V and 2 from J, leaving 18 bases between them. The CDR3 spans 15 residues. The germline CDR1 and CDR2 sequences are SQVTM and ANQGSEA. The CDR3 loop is CSVGTTGLLPYEQYF. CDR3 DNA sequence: TGCAGCGTTGGGACCACAGGACTACTACCCTACGAGCAGTACTTC.

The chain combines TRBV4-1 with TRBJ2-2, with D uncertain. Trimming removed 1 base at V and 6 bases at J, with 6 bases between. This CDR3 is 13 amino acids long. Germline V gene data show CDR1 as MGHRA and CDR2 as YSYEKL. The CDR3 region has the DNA TGCGCCAGCAGCCAAGGTCACCCCGGGGAGCTGTTTTTT. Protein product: CASSQGHPGELFF.

This CDR3 reads CASSLAQPSSYEQYF. CDR3 DNA: TGTGCCAGCAGTTTAGCACAGCCGAGCTCCTACGAGCAGTACTTC. V and J are TRBV27 and TRBJ2-7; D gene uncertain. Trimming removed 2 bases from V and 0 bases from J, with 11 bases in between. CDR1 MNHEY and CDR2 SMNVEV come from the germline V gene (reference sequence). This CDR3 is built from 15 residues.

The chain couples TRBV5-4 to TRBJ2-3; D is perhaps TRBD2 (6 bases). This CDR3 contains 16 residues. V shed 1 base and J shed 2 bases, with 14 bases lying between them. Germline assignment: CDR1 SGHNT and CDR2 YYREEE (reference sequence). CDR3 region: CASSLSRGTFTDTQYF. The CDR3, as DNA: TGTGCCAGCAGCTTGTCTCGGGGGACCTTCACAGATACGCAGTATTTT.

The chain's CDR3 is CASSIGQGYYNEQFF. CDR3 in DNA: TGCGCCAGCAGCATCGGACAGGGGTACTACAATGAGCAGTTCTTC. The chain carries TRBV5-1 and TRBJ2-1; 9 bases match TRBD1. The V and J ends lost 4 bases and 3 bases, in that order; junction bases with no gene match: 5. Looked up from germline, CDR1 is SGHRS and CDR2 is YFSETQ. CDR3 length: 15 amino acids.